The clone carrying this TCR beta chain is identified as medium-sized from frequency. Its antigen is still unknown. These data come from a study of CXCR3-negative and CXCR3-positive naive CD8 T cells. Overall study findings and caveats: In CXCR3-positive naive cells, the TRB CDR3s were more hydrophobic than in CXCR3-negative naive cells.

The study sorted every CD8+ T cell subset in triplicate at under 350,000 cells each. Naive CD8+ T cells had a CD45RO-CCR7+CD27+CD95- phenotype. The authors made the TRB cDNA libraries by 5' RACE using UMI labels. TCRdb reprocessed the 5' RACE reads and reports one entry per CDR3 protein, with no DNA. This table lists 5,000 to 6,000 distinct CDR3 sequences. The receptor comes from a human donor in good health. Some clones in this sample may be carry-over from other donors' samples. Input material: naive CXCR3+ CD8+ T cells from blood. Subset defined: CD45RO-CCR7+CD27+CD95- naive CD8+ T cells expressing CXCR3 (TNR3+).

The CDR3 sequence is CASSILGEAFF. The genes are TRBV6-6 and TRBJ1-1. CDR1 is MNHNY and CDR2 is SVGAGI in the germline V gene (reference sequence). The CDR3 sequence is 11 residues long.